Below are 2 T cell receptor beta chains sequenced from a single sample in a study of blood T cell repertoires in COVID-19. Data came from immunoSEQ multiplex PCR; TCRdb stores just in-frame clones and leaves some out. This table has approximately 70,000 clones, 65% to 85% appearing once. The sample consisted of peripheral blood. The source is a woman aged 45-65 years with acute or convalescent COVID-19.

The chain recombines TRBV19 with TRBJ1-2, with a weak D call TRBD1 (5 bases). The germline CDR1 and CDR2 sequences are LNHDA and SQIVND (reference sequence). V gave up 7 bases and J gave up 7 bases, with 16 bases separating them. CDR3 length: 13 amino acids. Here the CDR3 reads CASNSISGAGYTF. The CDR3 DNA is TGTGCCAGTAATAGTATAAGCGGGGCTGGCTACACCTTC.

The chain recombines TRBV11-1 with TRBJ1-1; 8 positions match TRBD1. Unmatched junction bases numbered 3, after V lost 3 bases and J lost 6 bases. This CDR3 comprises 13 residues. Per the germline V gene, CDR1 is SGHAT and CDR2 is FQDESV (reference sequence). CDR3 sequence reads: CASSFTGGAEAFF. The CDR3 bases are TGTGCCAGCAGCTTTACAGGGGGAGCTGAAGCTTTCTTT.